The clone carrying this TCR beta chain was seen many times. Its matching antigen is unknown. This sample is part of a study of regulatory T cells in long-lasting Graves disease. Overall study results and limits: Preferential use of TRBV28, TRBJ1-2 and TRBJ2-5 was seen in persistent disease. The study found persistent patients shared more public clonotypes (2,741) than new patients (about 890). The TCR repertoire of persistent Graves' patients was less diverse than that of newly diagnosed ones.

From germline, CDR1 is MDHEN and CDR2 SYDVKM. With 11 bases removed from V and 0 bases from J, the gap between germline ends came to 20 bases. The CDR3 runs to 15 residues. The time point: persistent/refractory GD, antithyroid drugs over 5 years with positive TRAb. The TCR library was made from RNA extracted from PBMCs. Patients met American Thyroid Association criteria for Graves' disease. Arm-PCR of CDR3 regions with iRepertoire HTBI primers generated TCR beta libraries. TCRdb reprocessed the multiplex PCR reads with MiXCR, giving one entry per CDR3 protein. The sample has about 400,000 distinct CDR3 sequences; 20% are singletons.

This chain uses TRBV28 with TRBJ2-7; D uncertain. This material consisted of peripheral blood mononuclear cells (PBMCs), taken when the disease was refractory, from a patient treated with antithyroid drugs. The TCR sequence derives from a female donor with Graves disease. CDR3 sequence (DNA): TGTGCCGCCCATTCCCGATGGAAAAGCTCCTACGAGCAGTACTTC. Translating gives CAAHSRWKSSYEQYF.